Shown below are 15 T cell receptor beta chains from a single sample sequenced in a study of shared clonotypes between healthy human individuals. Only in-frame clones appear in the TCRdb table, and some are missing; sequencing was by immunoSEQ multiplex PCR. Among about 2.4 million clones listed, approximately 90% were seen once. Sequencing used naive CD4+ T cells sorted from blood. This sample's subset: CD45RA+ positively selected. These receptors were collected from a man between 18 and 35 years old in good health.

Points on this clone: Other DNA variants within this sample encode the same CDR3. This chain's CDR3 is CATSRDPGTNTEAFF. CDR3 DNA: TGTGCCACCAGCAGAGATCCTGGCACAAACACTGAAGCTTTCTTT. V is TRBV15 and J is TRBJ1-1; D is unresolved. From germline, CDR1 is LNHNV and CDR2 YYDKDF (reference sequence). The CDR3 consists of 15 residues. V dropped 0 bases and J dropped 2 bases, with 10 bases sitting between them.

This clone has a handful of counts. The chain carries TRBV20-1 and TRBJ1-4; no clear D. From germline, CDR1 is DFQATT and CDR2 SNEGSKA (reference sequence). With 1 base removed from V and 8 bases from J, the gap between germline ends came to 5 bases. CDR3 length: 11 amino acids. The CDR3 sequence is CSARGEEKLFF. The CDR3 nucleotides read TGCAGTGCTAGAGGGGAGGAAAAACTGTTTTTT.

In its sample, this clone was seen once. The chain couples TRBV5-1 to TRBJ2-3; possible D gene TRBD2, 6 bases. CDR1 is SGHRS, CDR2 YFSETQ, per germline. The CDR3 totals 15 residues. Trimming removed 4 bases from V and 4 bases from J, with 16 bases in between. The CDR3 DNA is TGCGCCAGCAGCCCGATAAGAAGCGGGCCAGATACGCAGTATTTT. As protein: CASSPIRSGPDTQYF. The full variable domain, in which reference TRBV5-1 and TRBJ2-3 provide the parts outside the CDR3, is KAGVTQTPRYLIKTRGQQVTLSCSPISGHRSVSWYQQTPGQGLQFLFEYFSETQRNKGNFPGRFSGRQFSNSRSEMNVSTLELGDSALYLCASSPIRSGPDTQYFGPGTRLTVL.

This clone was observed a few times. One junction end disagrees with the germline gene, perhaps due to a read error. The chain carries TRBV6-6 and TRBJ2-1, with D perhaps TRBD1 or TRBD2 (5 bases each). Looked up from germline, CDR1 is MNHNY and CDR2 is SVGAGI (reference sequence). The CDR3 is 13 residues long. The CDR3 DNA reads as TGTGCCAGCAGTCACTCGTCGGGACGAGGGCAGTTCTTC. Translating gives CASSHSSGRGQFF.

The chain uses TRBV7-9 and TRBJ1-1; unclear D gene. In germline, CDR1 is SEHNR, CDR2 FQNEAQ (reference sequence). V was clipped by 4 bases and J by 2 bases, with 23 bases between them. This CDR3 contains 18 residues. The CDR3 loop is CASSSRPIGKPGNTEAFF. CDR3 coding DNA: TGTGCCAGCAGCTCTAGACCTATTGGGAAACCAGGAAACACTGAAGCTTTCTTT. The full variable domain, with the rest looked up from reference TRBV7-9 and TRBJ1-1, is DTGVSQNPRHKITKRGQNVTFRCDPISEHNRLYWYRQTLGQGPEFLTYFQNEAQLEKSRLLSDRFSAERPKGSFSTLEIQRTEQGDSAMYLCASSSRPIGKPGNTEAFFGQGTRLTVV.

The chain employs TRBV18 and TRBJ1-5; 7 positions agree with TRBD1. The CDR3 extends over 14 amino acids. CDR1 and CDR2 (germline): KGHSH, LQKENI. J was trimmed by 4 bases and V by 5 bases; bases with no gene match: 5. Here the CDR3 DNA reads TGTGCCAGCTCAACCGGGACAGATAATCAGCCCCAGCATTTT. Translating it yields CASSTGTDNQPQHF.

The sample holds one count of this clone. The chain couples TRBV5-4 to TRBJ2-7; D is undetermined. V lost 4 bases, J lost 3 bases, and 5 bases lay in between. The V gene's germline CDR1 is SGHNT and CDR2 YYREEE (reference sequence). The CDR3 length is 11 residues. Here the CDR3 reads CASSTLYEQYF. The CDR3 region has the DNA TGTGCCAGCAGCACCCTCTACGAGCAGTACTTC. The full variable domain, with the rest looked up from reference TRBV5-4 and TRBJ2-7, is ETGVTQSPTHLIKTRGQQVTLRCSSQSGHNTVSWYQQALGQGPQFIFQYYREEENGRGNFPPRFSGLQFPNYSSELNVNALELDDSALYLCASSTLYEQYFGPGTRLTVT.

CDR3 protein: CASSPRANAGQQYF. DNA of the CDR3: TGTGCCAGCAGCCCCCGGGCCAACGCGGGTCAGCAGTACTTC. V usage is TRBV7-9 and J usage is TRBJ2-7; TRBD2 is a possible D gene (5 bases). Germline CDR1 is SEHNR and CDR2 is FQNEAQ (reference sequence). The CDR3 is 14 residues long. V was clipped by 5 bases and J by 8 bases, with 19 bases between them.

J is TRBJ2-7 and V is TRBV7-9, with a weak D call TRBD2 (5 bases). This CDR3 is built from 13 residues. V lost 7 bases and J lost 6, with 16 bases in between. The germline CDR1 and CDR2 sequences are SEHNR and FQNEAQ (reference sequence). Written as DNA, the CDR3 is TGTGCCAGCACCACCGGGGTTTTCGGCGAGCAGTACTTC. It yields the protein CASTTGVFGEQYF.

The chain carries TRBV30 and TRBJ1-4; weak D call: TRBD1 (6 bases). Germline CDR1 is GTSNPN and CDR2 is SVGIG (reference sequence). The CDR3 length is 14 residues. V shed 5 bases and J shed 8 bases, with 18 bases lying between them. Here the CDR3 reads CAWGPGTSKEKLFF. CDR3 sequence (DNA): TGTGCCTGGGGACCCGGGACAAGTAAGGAAAAACTGTTTTTT. Using reference TRBV30 and TRBJ1-4 for the parts outside the CDR3, the full variable domain is SQTIHQWPATLVQPVGSPLSLECTVEGTSNPNLYWYRQAAGRGLQLLFYSVGIGQISSEVPQNLSASRPQDRQFILSSKKLLLSDSGFYLCAWGPGTSKEKLFFGSGTQLSVL.

The chain recombines TRBV6-6 with TRBJ2-7, with TRBD1 matching over 7 bases. Germline V lookup: CDR1 MNHNY, CDR2 SVGAGI (reference sequence). The V segment lost 4 bases and the J segment 0 bases; nucleotides outside the gene matches: 3. This CDR3 spans 14 amino acids. This CDR3 is CASSSGQASYEQYF. The CDR3 nucleotides are TGTGCCAGCAGTTCAGGACAGGCCTCCTACGAGCAGTACTTC.

V and J are TRBV5-4 and TRBJ2-5; 11 nucleotides match TRBD2. V lost 0 bases, J lost 5 bases, and 6 bases stayed unmatched. This CDR3 is built from 16 residues. CDR1 is SGHNT and CDR2 is YYREEE in the germline V gene (reference sequence). The CDR3 DNA sequence: TGTGCCAGCAGCTTGGGTAGCGGGGGGGCGAGGGAGACCCAGTACTTC. Translating it yields CASSLGSGGARETQYF.

The chain recombines TRBV13 with TRBJ2-1; 11 bases are a match to TRBD2. There are 15 residues in the CDR3. CDR1 PRHDT and CDR2 FYEKMQ come from the germline V gene (reference sequence). The ends lost 5 bases at V and 4 bases at J; junction bases unmatched: 4. CDR3 in amino acids: CASSPLAGGYNEQFF. DNA of the CDR3: TGTGCCAGCAGCCCTCTAGCGGGGGGTTACAATGAGCAGTTCTTC.

In this sample, this clone turned up a few times. The chain's CDR3 is CASSSISANTEAFF. CDR3 nucleotides: TGTGCCAGCAGCTCGATTTCGGCGAACACTGAAGCTTTCTTT. The rearrangement uses TRBV7-9 and TRBJ1-1; no definite D call. V was clipped by 4 bases and J by 1 base, with 10 bases between them. The CDR3 totals 14 residues. The germline V gene encodes CDR1 SEHNR and CDR2 FQNEAQ (reference sequence). Together with reference TRBV7-9 and TRBJ1-1, the CDR3 gives the full variable domain: DTGVSQNPRHKITKRGQNVTFRCDPISEHNRLYWYRQTLGQGPEFLTYFQNEAQLEKSRLLSDRFSAERPKGSFSTLEIQRTEQGDSAMYLCASSSISANTEAFFGQGTRLTVV.

This clone was observed a few times. The sample holds other DNA sequences that translate to the same CDR3. The chain couples TRBV5-1 to TRBJ2-5, with TRBD2 matching 15 bases. The CDR3 totals 16 residues. CDR1 and CDR2 (germline): SGHRS, YFSETQ. Trimming removed 4 bases from V and 2 bases from J; junction bases left unmatched: 3. The CDR3: CASSQGLAGGQETQYF. For the CDR3, the DNA is TGCGCCAGCAGCCAGGGACTAGCGGGGGGACAAGAGACCCAGTACTTC.